This TCR beta chain was recovered during a study of shared clonotypes between healthy human individuals. General observations from the study: Sequencing of the sorted subsets was shown by rarefaction to be incomplete despite large depth.

Concerning this clone itself: Its antigen is not known.

Naive CD8 cells lacked CD45RO, underwent positive selection for CCR7 and left out terminally differentiated effector memory CD45RA+ cells. The CDR3 sequence is 19 residues long. The germline CDR1 and CDR2 sequences are SGHAT and FQNNGV. V was pared by 4 bases and J by 1 base, with 15 bases of the junction left unmatched. Data came from immunoSEQ multiplex PCR; TCRdb stores just in-frame clones and leaves some out. The data show nearly 2 million clones, with about 95% seen just once and roughly 1.2% held by the top ten. The sequenced sample consisted of naive CD8+ T cells sorted from blood. The V call is TRBV11-2, the J call TRBJ1-4; 7 bases map to TRBD1. The clonotype originates from a man aged 18-30 years in good health. The CDR3 coding sequence is TGTGCCAGCAGCTCTCACGGGGCAGGGGGTTTGAAAACTAATGAAAAACTGTTTTTT. It yields the protein CASSSHGAGGLKTNEKLFF. The full variable domain, in which reference TRBV11-2 and TRBJ1-4 provide the parts outside the CDR3, is EAGVAQSPRYKIIEKRQSVAFWCNPISGHATLYWYQQILGQGPKLLIQFQNNGVVDDSQLPKDRFSAERLKGVDSTLKIQPAKLEDSAVYLCASSSHGAGGLKTNEKLFFGSGTQLSVL.